This passage covers 13 T cell receptor beta chains from one sample sequenced in a study of cytomegalovirus exposure and HLA in healthy donors. The PCR was carried out with 60 Vbeta primers and 13 Jbeta primers. This table comes from immunoSEQ multiplex PCR, and its TCRdb copy is limited to in-frame clones, with some not included. Among fewer than 200,000 clones, 80% were seen once, and the ten largest hold about 4.3%. Sequenced: PBMCs. The receptors were sampled from a woman between 50 and 59 years old in good health and CMV-seropositive.

As concerns this clone: Other DNA sequences in this sample translate to the same CDR3. The chain combines TRBV5-6 with TRBJ1-1; D gene ambiguous. V lost 3 bases and J lost 7, with 7 bases in between. Per germline, CDR1 SGHDT and CDR2 YYEEEE. CDR3 size: 11 residues. CDR3: CASSSYSEAFF. CDR3 in DNA: TGTGCCAGCAGCTCCTACAGTGAAGCTTTCTTT. The variable domain in full, with the rest retrieved from reference TRBV5-6 and TRBJ1-1, is DAGVTQSPTHLIKTRGQQVTLRCSPKSGHDTVSWYQQALGQGPQFIFQYYEEEERQRGNFPDRFSGHQFPNYSSELNVNALLLGDSALYLCASSSYSEAFFGQGTRLTVV.

The rearrangement links TRBV5-4 to TRBJ2-1; 9 bases are a match to TRBD2. V lost 4 bases, J lost 7 bases, and 12 bases stayed unmatched. Germline CDR1 reads SGHNT; CDR2 reads YYREEE (reference sequence). The CDR3 extends over 16 amino acids. The CDR3 sequence: CASSEKGGRAGNEQFF. The CDR3 DNA is TGTGCCAGCAGCGAAAAGGGCGGGAGGGCCGGAAATGAGCAGTTCTTC.

This chain links TRBV5-8 with TRBJ2-1, with 16 bases matching TRBD2. Trimming cost V 3 bases and J 8 bases; bases outside gene matches: 8. CDR1 SGHTS and CDR2 YDEGEE come from the germline V gene. There are 17 residues in the CDR3. CDR3 in amino acids: CASSSGTSGRAIDEQFF. The CDR3 DNA reads TGTGCCAGCAGCTCCGGGACTAGCGGGAGGGCCATAGATGAGCAGTTCTTC.

This clone came up once. The gene calls are TRBV6-5 and TRBJ1-2; D is ambiguous. Germline-derived CDR1 and CDR2 are MNHEY and SVGAGI. The CDR3 spans 14 residues. V shed 7 bases and J shed 2 bases, with 14 bases lying between them. The CDR3 reads CASIHPKRNYGYTF. CDR3 nucleotides: TGTGCCAGCATTCACCCGAAGAGGAACTATGGCTACACCTTC.

The V call is TRBV10-3, the J call TRBJ2-2; 7 nucleotides match TRBD2. Germline CDR1 reads ENHRY; CDR2 reads SYGVKD. The junction had 8 bases not matched to a gene; V was cut back by 1 base and J by 6 bases. The CDR3 loop spans 16 amino acids. CDR3 region: CAISEFGGSDSGELFF. The CDR3 DNA is TGTGCCATCAGTGAGTTCGGCGGGAGTGATTCCGGGGAGCTGTTTTTT.

The chain recombines TRBV27 with TRBJ1-2; D gene uncertain. The CDR3 is 16 residues long. Trimming took 0 bases from V and 1 from J, leaving 12 bases between them. Germline values: CDR1 MNHEY, CDR2 SMNVEV (reference sequence). The CDR3 DNA reads TGTGCCAGCAGTTTATCGGCCGGCGGTTATAACTATGGCTACACCTTC. Residues: CASSLSAGGYNYGYTF.

A remark on this clone: Other DNA sequences of this sample code for an identical CDR3. This rearrangement joins TRBV6-1 to TRBJ1-1; the D gene is possibly TRBD1 (5 bases). CDR1 and CDR2 (germline): MNHNS, SASEGT. The CDR3 is 12 amino acids. Trimming left V 6 bases short and J 1 base short, with 6 bases between. CDR3 region: CASRTANTEAFF. The CDR3 DNA reads as TGTGCCAGCAGGACAGCGAACACTGAAGCTTTCTTT.

The J gene is TRBJ1-3, the V gene TRBV29-1, with D possibly TRBD1 on 6 matching bases. V lost 4 bases and J lost 4, with 17 bases in between. CDR1 and CDR2 from the germline V gene are SQVTM and ANQGSEA. This CDR3 comprises 15 residues. CDR3 region: CSVVAGTTGGNTIYF. The CDR3 bases are TGCAGCGTTGTGGCGGGGACTACAGGGGGAAACACCATATATTTT. Drawing the rest from reference TRBV29-1 and TRBJ1-3, the complete variable domain is SAVISQKPSRDICQRGTSLTIQCQVDSQVTMMFWYRQQPGQSLTLIATANQGSEATYESGFVIDKFPISRPNLTFSTLTVSNMSPEDSSIYLCSVVAGTTGGNTIYFGEGSWLTVV.

V and J are TRBV4-2 and TRBJ2-1, with 10 positions matching TRBD2. The germline CDR1 and CDR2 sequences are LGHNA and YNFKEQ. The V segment lost 0 bases and the J segment 9 bases; nucleotides outside the gene matches: 5. The CDR3 spans 15 residues. As DNA, the CDR3 is TGTGCCAGCAGCCAAGAGCTAGCGGGAGCGGGTGAGCAGTTCTTC. Encoded protein: CASSQELAGAGEQFF.

V is TRBV27 and J is TRBJ2-7, with 11 bases fitting TRBD2. The CDR3 has 16 amino acids. CDR1 and CDR2 from the germline V gene are MNHEY and SMNVEV (reference sequence). J lost 0 bases, V lost 4 bases, and 5 bases had no gene match. The CDR3 is CASSSPGLAASYEQYF. The CDR3, as DNA: TGTGCCAGCAGTTCTCCGGGACTAGCGGCCTCCTACGAGCAGTACTTC.

The rearrangement links TRBV9 to TRBJ2-1, with D possibly being TRBD1 (6 bases). Deletions cut 4 bases from V and 6 bases from J, with 17 bases between. This CDR3 comprises 15 residues. Germline CDR1 and CDR2: SGDLS and YYNGEE. The CDR3 loop reads CASSLQGFYGNEQFF. The CDR3 DNA follows: TGTGCCAGCAGCCTACAGGGATTTTACGGCAATGAGCAGTTCTTC. Supplemented by reference TRBV9 and TRBJ2-1, the full variable domain reads DSGVTQTPKHLITATGQRVTLRCSPRSGDLSVYWYQQSLDQGLQFLIQYYNGEERAKGNILERFSAQQFPDLHSELNLSSLELGDSALYFCASSLQGFYGNEQFFGPGTRLTVL.

In nucleotides, the CDR3 is TGTGCCAGCAGCTCTAACCCGGGACAGGGGCCCAATGAGCAGTTCTTC. Its translation: CASSSNPGQGPNEQFF. V and J are TRBV5-4 and TRBJ2-1, with 10 bases aligning to TRBD1. V lost 3 bases, J lost 6 bases, and 9 bases stayed unmatched. Looked up from germline, CDR1 is SGHNT and CDR2 is YYREEE (reference sequence). The CDR3 has 16 amino acids.

This sequence joins TRBV29-1 and TRBJ2-7, with TRBD1 matching 8 bases. This CDR3 spans 13 amino acids. Germline V lookup: CDR1 SQVTM, CDR2 ANQGSEA. V shed 6 bases and J 2 bases; nucleotides not matched to a gene: 6. CDR3: CSVRDRGAYEQYF. CDR3 sequence (DNA): TGCAGCGTGAGAGACAGGGGTGCCTACGAGCAGTACTTC.